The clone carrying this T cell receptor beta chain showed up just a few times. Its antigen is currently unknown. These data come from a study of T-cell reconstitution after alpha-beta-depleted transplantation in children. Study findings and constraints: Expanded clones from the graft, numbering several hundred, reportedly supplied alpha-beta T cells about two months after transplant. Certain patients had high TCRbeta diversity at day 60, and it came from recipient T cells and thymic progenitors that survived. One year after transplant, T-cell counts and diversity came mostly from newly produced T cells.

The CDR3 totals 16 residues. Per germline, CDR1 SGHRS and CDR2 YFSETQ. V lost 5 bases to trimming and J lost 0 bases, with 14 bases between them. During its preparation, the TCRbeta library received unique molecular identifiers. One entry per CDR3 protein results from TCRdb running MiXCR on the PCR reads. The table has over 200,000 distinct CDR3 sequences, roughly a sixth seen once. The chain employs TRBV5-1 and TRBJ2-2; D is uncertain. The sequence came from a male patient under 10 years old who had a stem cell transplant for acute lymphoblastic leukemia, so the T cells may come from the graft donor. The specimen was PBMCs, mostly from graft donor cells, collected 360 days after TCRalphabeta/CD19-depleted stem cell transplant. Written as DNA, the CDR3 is TGCGCCAGCAGGACGCTCCGCACCACGAACACCGGGGAGCTGTTTTTT. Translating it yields CASRTLRTTNTGELFF.